A single sample gave rise to the 21 T cell receptor beta chains below, sequenced in a study of T cell responses to AZD1222 COVID-19 vaccine. The assay was immunoSEQ multiplex PCR, and TCRdb's table has in-frame clones only and misses some. The sample shows 100,000 to 150,000 clones, about 94% of them seen only once. Sequenced here: peripheral blood, sampled on day 0 of AZD1222 vaccination. The receptors stem from an adult in good health.

V usage is TRBV19 and J usage is TRBJ1-6; no clear D gene. V dropped 6 bases and J dropped 7 bases, with 16 bases sitting between them. The V gene's germline CDR1 is LNHDA and CDR2 SQIVND (reference sequence). The CDR3 extends over 15 amino acids. The CDR3 region has the DNA TGTGCCAGTAGAGCGCTCGGCACTATCAATTCACCCCTCCACTTT. It encodes CASRALGTINSPLHF.

This chain joins TRBV7-9 and TRBJ2-3; possibly TRBD2 for D (5 bases). The V and J ends lost 5 bases and 4 bases respectively, with 16 bases between them. This CDR3 spans 15 amino acids. Germline CDR1 and CDR2: SEHNR and FQNEAQ (reference sequence). The CDR3 here is CASSPDSLFPDTQYF. CDR3 in DNA: TGTGCCAGCAGCCCGGACTCGCTGTTCCCAGATACGCAGTATTTT.

The J gene is TRBJ1-2, the V gene TRBV6-1; D gene unclear. Germline CDR1 and CDR2: MNHNS and SASEGT. V was clipped by 2 bases and J by 2 bases, with 15 bases between them. The length of the CDR3 is 16 residues. Written as DNA, the CDR3 is TGTGCCAGCAGTGAAAGGAGTCGTAAATCCAACTATGGCTACACCTTC. As protein: CASSERSRKSNYGYTF.

The chain links TRBV18 to TRBJ2-7, with D possibly TRBD2 on 5 matching bases. V lost 3 bases and J 3 bases, leaving 12 bases between the germline ends. The CDR3 is 14 amino acids. CDR1 is KGHSH and CDR2 is LQKENI in the germline V gene. Here the CDR3 reads CASSPTDGNYEQYF. The CDR3 region has the DNA TGTGCCAGCTCACCGACGGACGGGAACTACGAGCAGTACTTC.

A remark on this clone: One end of the junction is discordant with germline, which a read error may explain. The chain uses TRBV19 and TRBJ2-7; the D gene is possibly TRBD2 (5 bases). Per the germline V gene, CDR1 is LNHDA and CDR2 is SQIVND (reference sequence). This CDR3 is 17 amino acids long. CDR3 amino acids: CASSIGLDWESSYEQYF. CDR3 DNA: TGTGCCAGTAGCATAGGTCTGGACTGGGAGAGCTCCTACGAGCAGTACTTC. Filled out from reference TRBV19 and TRBJ2-7, the complete variable domain reads DGGITQSPKYLFRKEGQNVTLSCEQNLNHDAMYWYRQDPGQGLRLIYYSQIVNDFQKGDIAEGYSVSREKKESFPLTVTSAQKNPTAFYLCASSIGLDWESSYEQYFGPGTRLTVT.

The count of this clone is one. The CDR3 loop reads CSVSGELFF. The DNA of the CDR3 is TGCAGCGTGTCCGGGGAGCTGTTTTTT. The chain couples TRBV29-1 to TRBJ2-2; D is uncertain. CDR1 SQVTM and CDR2 ANQGSEA come from the germline V gene. V was clipped by 6 bases and J by 6 bases, with 2 bases between them. This CDR3 comprises 9 residues.

The chain joins TRBV5-1 to TRBJ1-6, with 7 bases aligning to TRBD1. The ends lost 2 bases at V and 5 bases at J; junction bases unmatched: 4. The germline V gene has CDR1 SGHRS and CDR2 YFSETQ. The CDR3 is made up of 15 amino acids. This CDR3 is CASSFGQANNSPLHF. In DNA form, the CDR3 reads TGCGCCAGCAGCTTCGGACAGGCCAATAATTCACCCCTCCACTTT.

The chain uses TRBV4-3 and TRBJ1-3; unclear D gene. Per germline, CDR1 LGHNA and CDR2 YSLEER. V lost 0 bases to trimming and J lost 5 bases, with 8 bases between them. CDR3 length: 14 amino acids. The CDR3 coding sequence is TGCGCCAGCAGCCAAGATCCGAGCAGAAACACCATATATTTT. Translating gives CASSQDPSRNTIYF.

The gene calls are TRBV9 and TRBJ1-1; no firm D call. Germline CDR1 reads SGDLS; CDR2 reads YYNGEE. The CDR3 contains 13 residues. The ends were cut back, 3 bases at V and 6 bases at J, with 12 bases in the middle. CDR3 amino acids: CASSAALSSEAFF. CDR3 coding DNA: TGTGCCAGCAGCGCGGCACTTTCTTCTGAAGCTTTCTTT.

This chain uses TRBV19 with TRBJ1-1; D is perhaps TRBD1 (6 bases). CDR1 is LNHDA and CDR2 is SQIVND in the germline V gene (reference sequence). The CDR3 covers 15 residues. V was cut by 6 bases and J by 0 bases, with 14 bases left in between. The CDR3 DNA is TGTGCCAGTAGGAACCACGGACAGCTGAACACTGAAGCTTTCTTT. Protein sequence: CASRNHGQLNTEAFF.

This clone turned up a few times. This chain uses TRBV7-9 with TRBJ2-1; D remains unclear. CDR3 length: 13 amino acids. The ends were cut back, 5 bases at V and 4 bases at J, with 9 bases in the middle. CDR1 is SEHNR, CDR2 FQNEAQ, per germline (reference sequence). This CDR3 reads CASSNTAYNEQFF. For the CDR3, the DNA is TGTGCCAGCAGCAACACAGCTTACAATGAGCAGTTCTTC.

V usage is TRBV4-1 and J usage is TRBJ2-5; D is perhaps TRBD1 (5 bases). V lost 3 bases to trimming and J lost 4 bases, with 9 bases between them. The germline V gene encodes CDR1 MGHRA and CDR2 YSYEKL. The CDR3 covers 13 residues. CDR3 DNA: TGCGCCAGCAGCCAGGGGCCCCTAGAGACCCAGTACTTC. It codes for CASSQGPLETQYF.

This rearrangement joins TRBV6-5 to TRBJ2-7, with D uncertain. Germline V CDR1 and CDR2: MNHEY, SVGAGI. V was clipped by 9 bases and J by 4 bases, with 13 bases between them. CDR3 length: 12 residues. The DNA of the CDR3 is TGTGCCAGGGGCGGTCAGCCATACGAGCAGTACTTC. Translating gives CARGGQPYEQYF.

The rearrangement links TRBV3-1 (or the pseudogene TRBV3-2) to TRBJ2-1; 11 bases map to TRBD2. V trimming: 5 bases; J trimming: 7 bases; junction bases outside the gene matches: 7. Germline-derived CDR1 and CDR2 are LGHDT and YNNKEL (reference sequence). This CDR3 has 15 amino acids. The CDR3 nucleotides are TGTGCCAGCAGCTTTAGCGGGAGGGCCGATAATGAGCAGTTCTTC. Translating gives CASSFSGRADNEQFF.

V gene TRBV18 combines with J gene TRBJ2-5; D gene unclear. This CDR3 is built from 14 residues. From germline, CDR1 is KGHSH and CDR2 LQKENI. The V gene lost 0 bases and the J gene lost 5 bases, with 10 bases spanning the gap. CDR3 region: CASSPPGLSETQYF. DNA for the CDR3: TGTGCCAGCTCACCACCGGGGTTATCGGAGACCCAGTACTTC.

A single count supports this clone. The gene calls are TRBV5-1 and TRBJ2-3, with D unresolved. The CDR3 is made up of 17 amino acids. Germline V lookup: CDR1 SGHRS, CDR2 YFSETQ. The V end was cut by 2 bases, the J end by 0 bases, with 16 bases between. In DNA form, the CDR3 reads TGCGCCAGCAGCTTACCATACTATAACCCGAGCACAGATACGCAGTATTTT. It yields the protein CASSLPYYNPSTDTQYF.

This clone was counted once. The rearrangement links TRBV7-2 to TRBJ2-2; D is uncertain. This CDR3 contains 13 residues. V gave up 3 bases and J gave up 2 bases, with 4 bases separating them. Per the germline V gene, CDR1 is SGHTA and CDR2 is FQGNSA. Written as DNA, the CDR3 is TGTGCCAGCAGCTTCTACAACACCGGGGAGCTGTTTTTT. Amino acids: CASSFYNTGELFF.

The chain uses TRBV7-9 and TRBJ2-7; D is ambiguous. CDR1 and CDR2 (germline): SEHNR, FQNEAQ (reference sequence). V lost 5 bases to trimming and J lost 3 bases, with 17 bases between them. This CDR3 is 15 amino acids long. CDR3: CASSPDKSRVYEQYF. In DNA, the CDR3 is TGTGCCAGCAGCCCTGACAAGTCTAGGGTCTACGAGCAGTACTTC.

Turning to this clone: An end of the junction does not agree with germline; a read error may underlie this. The chain has TRBV19 and TRBJ1-5; TRBD1 matches 8 bases. The germline V gene encodes CDR1 LNHDA and CDR2 SQIVND (reference sequence). The CDR3 is 14 residues long. The CDR3: CASRGQGSHQPQHF. CDR3 nucleotide sequence: TGTGCCAGTAGAGGACAGGGTAGCCATCAGCCCCAGCATTTT.

The rearrangement uses TRBV11-2 and TRBJ1-2, with TRBD1 identical over 7 bases. The V gene end was trimmed by 5 bases and the J gene end by 2 bases; junction bases not matched to a gene: 11. The CDR3 has 16 amino acids. Germline values: CDR1 SGHAT, CDR2 FQNNGV. The CDR3 coding sequence is TGTGCCAGCAGCCACCTGTACGGGACAGAGAACTATGGCTACACCTTC. Translation gives CASSHLYGTENYGYTF.

The table lists this clone with a few counts. The chain has TRBV6-5 and TRBJ1-5; TRBD1 is a possible D gene (6 bases). The CDR3 runs 14 residues. Germline CDR1 and CDR2: MNHEY and SVGAGI. V was clipped by 6 bases and J by 4 bases, with 13 bases between them. The CDR3 is CASRSGHPNQPQHF. Written as DNA, the CDR3 is TGTGCCAGCAGGTCGGGACACCCAAATCAGCCCCAGCATTTT.